Listed below are T cell receptor beta chains from one sample, sequenced in a study of CD4 T cells in relation to SARS-CoV-2 and coronaviruses. The table came from immunoSEQ multiplex PCR; TCRdb's copy has only in-frame clones and leaves some out. The sample lists roughly 57,000 clones; around 86% were seen once. Sequenced sample: memory CD4+ T cells from PBMCs. The receptors stem from a human donor in good health. CDR3s include the opening cysteine and the closing phenylalanine or tryptophan. D genes are given only for firm matches. Clone size is stated in some rows and not others, as once, few, many or a class when expanded.

cdr3_aa	cdr3_nt	v_call	cdr3_length	j_call	d_call	clone_size
CASSIAHGGGRLNEQFF	TGTGCCAGTAGTATAGCTCACGGGGGCGGGAGATTGAATGAGCAGTTCTTC	TRBV19	17	TRBJ2-1	.	.
CASSPMDGRIVGEAFF	TGCGCCAGCAGCCCAATGGACGGACGGATTGTGGGTGAAGCTTTCTTT	TRBV5-1	16	TRBJ1-1	.	.
CASRGQGANYGYTF	TGTGCCAGCAGGGGACAGGGAGCTAACTATGGCTACACCTTC	TRBV28	14	TRBJ1-2	TRBD1	.
CASSLGGRDTDTQYF	TGTGCCAGCAGCTTAGGGGGTCGGGACACAGATACGCAGTATTTT	TRBV7-7	15	TRBJ2-3	.	.
CASSYAFTGTAHEQFF	TGTGCCAGCAGTTACGCGTTCACAGGGACAGCCCATGAGCAGTTCTTC	TRBV6-6	16	TRBJ2-1	TRBD1	.
CASRNAGTGNEKLFF	TGTGCCAGTAGGAACGCCGGGACGGGGAATGAAAAACTGTTTTTT	TRBV19	15	TRBJ1-4	.	.
CASRTSGISPLHF	TGTGCCAGCCGGACGTCGGGAATTTCACCCCTCCACTTT	TRBV3-1/TRBV3-2	13	TRBJ1-6	.	few
CASSQTAGGSTDTQYF	TGTGCCAGCAGCCAAACCGCGGGAGGTAGCACAGATACGCAGTATTTT	TRBV3-1/TRBV3-2	16	TRBJ2-3	TRBD2	.
CASSLGDSVDTQYF	TGCGCCAGCAGCTTGGGGGACAGTGTGGATACGCAGTATTTT	TRBV5-1	14	TRBJ2-3	TRBD1	.
CASSPLRMVRRNTEAFF	TGTGCCAGCAGCCCACTACGGATGGTTAGGAGGAACACTGAAGCTTTCTTT	TRBV28	17	TRBJ1-1	.	few
CASSSATGYNSPLHF	TGTGCCAGCAGTTCGGCTACAGGGTATAATTCACCCCTCCACTTT	TRBV28	15	TRBJ1-6	.	.
CTSSQALGLREGEQFF	TGCACCAGCAGCCAAGCGCTGGGTTTGCGGGAGGGTGAGCAGTTCTTC	TRBV1	16	TRBJ2-1	.	.
CASSPLPAVSSYEQYF	TGTGCCAGCTCACCACTTCCCGCAGTTAGCTCCTACGAGCAGTACTTC	TRBV18	16	TRBJ2-7	.	.
CASSLNSIGQGARETQYF	TGTGCCAGCAGTCTAAATTCTATAGGACAGGGGGCTAGGGAGACCCAGTACTTC	TRBV27	18	TRBJ2-5	TRBD1	.
CASSWGGTNTEAFF	TGCGCCAGCAGCTGGGGGGGGACGAACACTGAAGCTTTCTTT	TRBV5-1	14	TRBJ1-1	.	.
CASSPGQHNQPQHF	TGCGCCAGCAGCCCGGGACAGCACAATCAGCCCCAGCATTTT	TRBV5-1	14	TRBJ1-5	TRBD1	once
CASSPLRRAGNTIYF	TGTGCCAGCAGCCCCCTCCGCAGGGCAGGAAACACCATATATTTT	TRBV7-2	15	TRBJ1-3	.	once
CASSLDSGRASFADTQYF	TGTGCCAGCAGCCTCGATAGCGGGAGGGCCAGTTTTGCGGATACGCAGTATTTT	TRBV5-6	18	TRBJ2-3	TRBD2	.
CASRGRTGRNEKLFF	TGTGCCAGTAGGGGAAGGACAGGACGTAATGAAAAACTGTTTTTT	TRBV19	15	TRBJ1-4	TRBD1	once
CASLGTGVHNEQFF	TGTGCCAGCTTAGGGACAGGGGTGCACAATGAGCAGTTCTTC	TRBV6-6	14	TRBJ2-1	TRBD1	.
CASGLGTITDTQYF	TGTGCTAGTGGTTTGGGAACTATCACAGATACGCAGTATTTT	TRBV12-5	14	TRBJ2-3	.	.
CASSQGWAGVSTDTQYF	TGTGCCAGCAGCCAGGGGTGGGCGGGAGTTAGCACAGATACGCAGTATTTT	TRBV3-1/TRBV3-2	17	TRBJ2-3	TRBD2	.
CASSPPPSGSWPYNEQFF	TGTGCCAGTTCTCCCCCCCCCAGCGGGTCATGGCCCTACAATGAGCAGTTCTTC	TRBV7-8	18	TRBJ2-1	.	few
CASSFRETSYNEQFF	TGTGCCAGCAGCTTTCGGGAGACATCCTACAATGAGCAGTTCTTC	TRBV11-1	15	TRBJ2-1	.	.
CAWSPDVGRLGGELFF	TGTGCCTGGAGTCCCGACGTGGGGCGCTTGGGCGGGGAGCTGTTTTTT	TRBV30	16	TRBJ2-2	.	few
CASSLQVRTIQYF	TGTGCCAGCAGCTTACAGGTCCGAACCATTCAGTACTTC	TRBV7-8	13	TRBJ2-4	.	.
CASSLRQGATGELFF	TGTGCCAGCAGCTTAAGGCAGGGGGCGACCGGGGAGCTGTTTTTT	TRBV7-3	15	TRBJ2-2	TRBD1	.
CASSPQGGAETQYF	TGTGCCAGCAGTCCCCAAGGAGGGGCAGAGACCCAGTACTTC	TRBV25-1	14	TRBJ2-5	.	.
CASSLLGTSGRNEQFF	TGTGCCAGTAGTCTTCTTGGGACTAGCGGGAGAAATGAGCAGTTCTTC	TRBV19	16	TRBJ2-1	TRBD2	.
CASSSPEGRNSPLHF	TGTGCCAGCAGTTCCCCGGAAGGGAGAAATTCACCCCTCCACTTT	TRBV28	15	TRBJ1-6	.	.
CASSPNRLGTYEQYF	TGTGCCAGCAGCCCCAACCGACTTGGTACCTACGAGCAGTACTTC	TRBV7-8	15	TRBJ2-7	.	.
CASREGANTGELFF	TGTGCCAGCCGGGAGGGGGCGAACACCGGGGAGCTGTTTTTT	TRBV11-2	14	TRBJ2-2	TRBD2	.
CASSITGTGDSSRW	TGTGCCAGCAGTATCACCGGGACAGGGGACTCTAGCCGGTGG	TRBV28	14	TRBJ1-2	TRBD1	.
CASSSKASPGGTEETQYF	TGTGCCAGCAGCTCAAAGGCTTCGCCGGGGGGCACTGAAGAGACCCAGTACTTC	TRBV7-2	18	TRBJ2-5	.	.
CASSFKGGTEAFF	TGTGCCAGCAGTTTTAAGGGAGGCACTGAAGCTTTCTTT	TRBV27	13	TRBJ1-1	.	.
CASSRGLATDTQYF	TGTGCCAGCTCACGCGGACTAGCGACGGATACGCAGTATTTT	TRBV18	14	TRBJ2-3	TRBD2	.